Listed below are T cell receptor beta chains from one sample, sequenced in a study of shared clonotypes between healthy human individuals. Sequencing was performed with immunoSEQ multiplex PCR; in TCRdb, only in-frame clones are kept and a portion is missing. Among 2 million to 3 million clones listed, roughly 93% were seen once. Sequenced input: naive CD4+ T cells from PBMCs. The receptors here all came from a man aged 18 to 30 in good health. Some clones in this sample may be carry-over from other donors' samples. CDR3s include the opening cysteine and the closing phenylalanine or tryptophan. The order of the fields is J gene, clone size, D gene, V gene, CDR3 protein, CDR3 DNA. The D gene is left open where the match is weak. Part of the rows lack a size; the others show once, few, many or a class for expanded clones.

j_call: TRBJ1-1
clone_size: .
d_call: .
v_call: TRBV12-5
cdr3_aa: CASGSPGSEAFF
cdr3_nt: TGTGCTAGTGGTTCCCCAGGGTCTGAAGCTTTCTTT

j_call: TRBJ2-2
clone_size: .
d_call: .
v_call: TRBV7-2
cdr3_aa: CASSTLSSPNTGELFF
cdr3_nt: TGTGCCAGCAGCACCCTATCCAGTCCGAACACCGGGGAGCTGTTTTTT

j_call: TRBJ1-5
clone_size: .
d_call: .
v_call: TRBV28
cdr3_aa: CASSSLGQGGQPQHF
cdr3_nt: TGTGCCAGCAGTTCATTGGGGCAGGGTGGCCAGCCCCAGCATTTT

j_call: TRBJ2-7
clone_size: .
d_call: .
v_call: TRBV15
cdr3_aa: CATSRVQGGHEQYF
cdr3_nt: TGTGCCACCAGCAGAGTGCAGGGTGGGCACGAGCAGTACTTC

j_call: TRBJ2-1
clone_size: .
d_call: TRBD2
v_call: TRBV14
cdr3_aa: CASSLSSGTWDEQFF
cdr3_nt: TGTGCCAGCAGCCTATCTAGCGGAACCTGGGATGAGCAGTTCTTC

j_call: TRBJ2-7
clone_size: .
d_call: .
v_call: TRBV28
cdr3_aa: CASSLFGHPSSYEQYF
cdr3_nt: TGTGCCAGCAGTTTATTCGGACACCCGAGCTCCTACGAGCAGTACTTC

j_call: TRBJ2-5
clone_size: .
d_call: TRBD1
v_call: TRBV18
cdr3_aa: CASSRVTPGQGETQYF
cdr3_nt: TGTGCCAGCTCACGAGTGACACCGGGACAGGGGGAGACCCAGTACTTC

j_call: TRBJ1-5
clone_size: few
d_call: TRBD1
v_call: TRBV5-1
cdr3_aa: CASSTGQSNQPQHF
cdr3_nt: TGCGCCAGCAGCACGGGACAGAGCAATCAGCCCCAGCATTTT

j_call: TRBJ1-5
clone_size: .
d_call: TRBD1
v_call: TRBV19
cdr3_aa: CASSSYRGNQPQHF
cdr3_nt: TGTGCCAGTAGCAGTTACAGGGGTAATCAGCCCCAGCATTTT

j_call: TRBJ1-5
clone_size: .
d_call: .
v_call: TRBV6-6
cdr3_aa: CASSRSGNQPQHF
cdr3_nt: TGTGCCAGCAGTAGGTCCGGAAATCAGCCCCAGCATTTT

j_call: TRBJ1-5
clone_size: .
d_call: .
v_call: TRBV27
cdr3_aa: CASSLSSASNQPQHF
cdr3_nt: TGTGCCAGCAGTTTAAGCTCGGCTAGCAATCAGCCCCAGCATTTT